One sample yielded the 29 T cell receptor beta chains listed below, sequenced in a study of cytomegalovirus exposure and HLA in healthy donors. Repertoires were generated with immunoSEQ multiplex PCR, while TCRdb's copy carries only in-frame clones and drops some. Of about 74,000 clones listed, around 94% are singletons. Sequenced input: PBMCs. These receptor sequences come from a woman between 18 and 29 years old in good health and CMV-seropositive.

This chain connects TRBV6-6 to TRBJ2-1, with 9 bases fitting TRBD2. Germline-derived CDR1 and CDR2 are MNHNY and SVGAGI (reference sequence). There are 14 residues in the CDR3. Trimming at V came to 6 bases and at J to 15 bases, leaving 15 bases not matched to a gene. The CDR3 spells CASSPGAGGASPFF. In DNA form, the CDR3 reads TGTGCCAGCAGCCCCGGGGCGGGAGGGGCGAGTCCGTTCTTC.

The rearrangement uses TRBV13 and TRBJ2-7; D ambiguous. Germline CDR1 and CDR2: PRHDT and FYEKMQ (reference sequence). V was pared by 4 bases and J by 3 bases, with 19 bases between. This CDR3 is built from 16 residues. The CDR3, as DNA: TGTGCCAGCAGCTCCCTCGCCACTTCAACGGGCTACGAGCAGTACTTC. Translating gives CASSSLATSTGYEQYF.

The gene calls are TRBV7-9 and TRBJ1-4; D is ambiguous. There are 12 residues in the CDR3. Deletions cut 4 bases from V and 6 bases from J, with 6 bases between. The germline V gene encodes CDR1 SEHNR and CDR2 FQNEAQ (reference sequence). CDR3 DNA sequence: TGTGCCAGCAGCTCCCAGGATGAAAAACTGTTTTTT. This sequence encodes CASSSQDEKLFF. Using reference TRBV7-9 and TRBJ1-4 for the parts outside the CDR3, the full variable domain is DTGVSQNPRHKITKRGQNVTFRCDPISEHNRLYWYRQTLGQGPEFLTYFQNEAQLEKSRLLSDRFSAERPKGSFSTLEIQRTEQGDSAMYLCASSSQDEKLFFGSGTQLSVL.

As DNA, the CDR3 is TGCGCCAGCAGCTTGGCCAGGGCGGGAGGTACCATATACAATGAGCAGTTCTTC. Translating gives CASSLARAGGTIYNEQFF. The chain is built from TRBV5-1 and TRBJ2-1, with TRBD2 identical over 8 bases. Losses at the gene ends were 0 bases for V and 4 bases for J; bases not matched to a gene: 12. The CDR3 runs to 18 residues. The germline CDR1 and CDR2 sequences are SGHRS and YFSETQ.

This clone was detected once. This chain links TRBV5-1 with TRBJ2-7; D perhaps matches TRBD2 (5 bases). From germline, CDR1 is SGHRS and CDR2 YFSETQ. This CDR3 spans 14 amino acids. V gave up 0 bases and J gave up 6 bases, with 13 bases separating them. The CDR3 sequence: CASSLGGSLGEQYF. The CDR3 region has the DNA TGCGCCAGCAGCTTGGGAGGGAGTCTGGGCGAGCAGTACTTC.

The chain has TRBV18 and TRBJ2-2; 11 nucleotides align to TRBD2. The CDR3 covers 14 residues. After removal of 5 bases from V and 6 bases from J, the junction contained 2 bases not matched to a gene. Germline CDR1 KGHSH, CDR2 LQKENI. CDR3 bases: TGTGCCAGCTCATCGGGACTAGCGGCCGGGGAGCTGTTTTTT. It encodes CASSSGLAAGELFF.

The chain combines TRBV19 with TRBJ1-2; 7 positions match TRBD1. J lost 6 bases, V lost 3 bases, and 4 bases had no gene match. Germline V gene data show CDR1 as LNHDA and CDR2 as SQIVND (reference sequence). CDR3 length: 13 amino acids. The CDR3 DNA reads TGTGCCAGTAGTATTTCAGGGGGAAATGGCTACACCTTC. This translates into CASSISGGNGYTF.

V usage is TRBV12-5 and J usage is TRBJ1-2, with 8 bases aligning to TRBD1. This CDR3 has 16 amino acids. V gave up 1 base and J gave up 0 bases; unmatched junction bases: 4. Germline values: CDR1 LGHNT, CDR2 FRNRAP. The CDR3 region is CASGLDRGRTNYGYTF. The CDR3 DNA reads TGTGCTAGTGGTTTGGACAGGGGGAGAACTAACTATGGCTACACCTTC.

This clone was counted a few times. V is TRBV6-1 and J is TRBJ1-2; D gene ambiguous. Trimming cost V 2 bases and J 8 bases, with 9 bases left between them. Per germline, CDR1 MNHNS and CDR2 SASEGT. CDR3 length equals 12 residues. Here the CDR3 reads CASSESREGYTF. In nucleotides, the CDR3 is TGTGCCAGCAGTGAATCGAGGGAAGGCTACACCTTC.

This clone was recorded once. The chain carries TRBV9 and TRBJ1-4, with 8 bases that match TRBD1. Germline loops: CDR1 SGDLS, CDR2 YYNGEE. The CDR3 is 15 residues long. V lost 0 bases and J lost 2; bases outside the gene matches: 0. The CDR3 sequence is CASSVGTGTNEKLFF. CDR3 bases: TGTGCCAGCAGCGTAGGGACAGGGACTAATGAAAAACTGTTTTTT.

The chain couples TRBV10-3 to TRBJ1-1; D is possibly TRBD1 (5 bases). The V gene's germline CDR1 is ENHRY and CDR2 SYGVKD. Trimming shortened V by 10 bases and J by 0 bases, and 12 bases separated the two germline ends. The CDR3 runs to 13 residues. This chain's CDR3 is CATQGILNTEAFF. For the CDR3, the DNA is TGTGCCACCCAGGGAATTCTGAACACTGAAGCTTTCTTT.

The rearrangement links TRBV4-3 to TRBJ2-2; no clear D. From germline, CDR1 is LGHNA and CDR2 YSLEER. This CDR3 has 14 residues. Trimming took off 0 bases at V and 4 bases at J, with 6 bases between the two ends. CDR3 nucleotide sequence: TGCGCCAGCAGCCAAGATACGGTCACCGGGGAGCTGTTTTTT. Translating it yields CASSQDTVTGELFF.

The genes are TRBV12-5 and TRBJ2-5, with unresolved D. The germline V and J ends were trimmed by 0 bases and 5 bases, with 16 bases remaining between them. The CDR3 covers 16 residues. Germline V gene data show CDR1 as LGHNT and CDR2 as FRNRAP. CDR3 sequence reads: CASGLVLTAGWETQYF. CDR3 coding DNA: TGTGCTAGTGGTTTGGTACTAACGGCTGGGTGGGAGACCCAGTACTTC.

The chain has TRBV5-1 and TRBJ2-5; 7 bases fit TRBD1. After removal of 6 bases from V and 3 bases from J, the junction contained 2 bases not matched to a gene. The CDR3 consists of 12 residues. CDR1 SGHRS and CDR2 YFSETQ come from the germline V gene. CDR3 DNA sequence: TGCGCCAGCAAGGGGACAGAAGAGACCCAGTACTTC. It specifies CASKGTEETQYF.

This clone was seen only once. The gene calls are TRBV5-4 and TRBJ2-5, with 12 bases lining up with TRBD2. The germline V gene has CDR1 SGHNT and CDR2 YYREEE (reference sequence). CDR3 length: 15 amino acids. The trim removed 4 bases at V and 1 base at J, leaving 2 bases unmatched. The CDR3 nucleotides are TGTGCCAGCAGCCAGACTAGCGGGGGCCAAGAGACCCAGTACTTC. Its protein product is CASSQTSGGQETQYF.

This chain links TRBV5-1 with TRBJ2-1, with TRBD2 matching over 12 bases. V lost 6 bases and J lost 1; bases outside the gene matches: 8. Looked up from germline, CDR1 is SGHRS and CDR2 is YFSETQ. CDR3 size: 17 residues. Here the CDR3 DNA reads TGCGCCAGCAAAGAACTAGCGGGGGGCGGGTCCTACAATGAGCAGTTCTTC. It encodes CASKELAGGGSYNEQFF.

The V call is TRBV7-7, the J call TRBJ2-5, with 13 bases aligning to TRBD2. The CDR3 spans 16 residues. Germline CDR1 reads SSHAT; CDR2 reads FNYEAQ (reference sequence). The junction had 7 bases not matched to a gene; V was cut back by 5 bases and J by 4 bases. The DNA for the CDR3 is TGTGCCAGCAGCCTCGGACTAGCGGGGGCGGGAGAGACCCAGTACTTC. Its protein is CASSLGLAGAGETQYF. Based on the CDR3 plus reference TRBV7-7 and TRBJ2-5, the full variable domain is GAGVSQSPRYKVTKRGQDVTLRCDPISSHATLYWYQQALGQGPEFLTYFNYEAQPDKSGLPSDRFSAERPEGSISTLTIQRTEQRDSAMYRCASSLGLAGAGETQYFGPGTRLLVL.

CDR3 residues: CASSPLTSGGYNEQFF. The DNA of the CDR3 is TGTGCCAGCTCCCCCCTAACTAGCGGGGGTTACAATGAGCAGTTCTTC. V gene TRBV9 combines with J gene TRBJ2-1; 11 bases map to TRBD2. The CDR3 loop spans 16 amino acids. Per germline, CDR1 SGDLS and CDR2 YYNGEE. V was clipped by 7 bases and J by 4 bases; unmatched bases: 10.

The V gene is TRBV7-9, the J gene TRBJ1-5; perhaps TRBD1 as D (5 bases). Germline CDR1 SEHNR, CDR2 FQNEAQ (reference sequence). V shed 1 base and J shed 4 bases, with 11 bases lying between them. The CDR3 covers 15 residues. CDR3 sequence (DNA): TGTGCCAGCAGCTTAGGCGACAGATTAAATCAGCCCCAGCATTTT. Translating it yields CASSLGDRLNQPQHF.

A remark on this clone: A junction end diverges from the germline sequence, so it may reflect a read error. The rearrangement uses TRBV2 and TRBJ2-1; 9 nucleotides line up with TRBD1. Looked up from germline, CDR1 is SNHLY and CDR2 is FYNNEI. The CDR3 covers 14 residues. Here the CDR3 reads CASSESLPDRGWVF. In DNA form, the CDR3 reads TGTGCCAGCAGTGAAAGTCTCCCGGACAGGGGTTGGGTCTTC.

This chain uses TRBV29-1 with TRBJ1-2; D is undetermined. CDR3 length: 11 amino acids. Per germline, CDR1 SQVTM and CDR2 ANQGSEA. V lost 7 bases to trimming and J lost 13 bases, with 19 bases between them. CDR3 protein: CSARSETPLTF. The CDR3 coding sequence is TGCAGCGCCCGTAGTGAGACACCTCTCACCTTC.

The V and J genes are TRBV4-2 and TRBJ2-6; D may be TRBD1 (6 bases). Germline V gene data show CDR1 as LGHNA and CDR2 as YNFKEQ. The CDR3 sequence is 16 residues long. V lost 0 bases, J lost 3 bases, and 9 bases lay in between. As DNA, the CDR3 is TGTGCCAGCAGCCAAGACTCAGGGGATGGGGCCAACGTCCTGACTTTC. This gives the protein CASSQDSGDGANVLTF.

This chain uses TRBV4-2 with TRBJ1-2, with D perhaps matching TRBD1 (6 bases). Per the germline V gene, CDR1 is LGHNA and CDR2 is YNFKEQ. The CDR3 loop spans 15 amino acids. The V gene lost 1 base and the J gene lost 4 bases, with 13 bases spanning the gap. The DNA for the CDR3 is TGTGCCAGCAGCCAAGTACAGGGTGATAGCTATGGCTACACCTTC. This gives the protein CASSQVQGDSYGYTF.

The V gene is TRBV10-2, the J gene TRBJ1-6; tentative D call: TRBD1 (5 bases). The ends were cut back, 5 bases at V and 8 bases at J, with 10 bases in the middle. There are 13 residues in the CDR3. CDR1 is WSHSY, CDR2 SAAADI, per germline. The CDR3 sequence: CASSRDSYSPLHF. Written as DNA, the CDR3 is TGCGCCAGCAGTCGAGACAGTTATTCACCCCTCCACTTT.

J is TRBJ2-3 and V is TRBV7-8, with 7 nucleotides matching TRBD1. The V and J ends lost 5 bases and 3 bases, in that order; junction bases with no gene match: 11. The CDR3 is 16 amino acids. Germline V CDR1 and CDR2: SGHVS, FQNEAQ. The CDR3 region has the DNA TGTGCCAGCAGCCCTTTAAGGACAGGTGCGACAGATACGCAGTATTTT. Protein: CASSPLRTGATDTQYF.

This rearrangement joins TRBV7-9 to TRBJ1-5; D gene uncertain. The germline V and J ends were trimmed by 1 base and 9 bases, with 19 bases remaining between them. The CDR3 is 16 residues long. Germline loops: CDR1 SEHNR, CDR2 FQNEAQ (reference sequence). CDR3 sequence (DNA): TGTGCCAGCAGCTTAGGAGGAGGACCCGGAGGTCGGCCCCAGCATTTT. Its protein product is CASSLGGGPGGRPQHF. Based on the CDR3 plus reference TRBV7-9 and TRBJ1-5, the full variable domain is DTGVSQNPRHKITKRGQNVTFRCDPISEHNRLYWYRQTLGQGPEFLTYFQNEAQLEKSRLLSDRFSAERPKGSFSTLEIQRTEQGDSAMYLCASSLGGGPGGRPQHFGDGTRLSIL.

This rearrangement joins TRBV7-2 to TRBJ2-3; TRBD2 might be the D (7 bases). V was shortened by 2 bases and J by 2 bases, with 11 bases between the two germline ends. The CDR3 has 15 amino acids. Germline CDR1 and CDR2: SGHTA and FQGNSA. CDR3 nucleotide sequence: TGTGCCAGCAGCTTATACGGGGGGCACACAGATACGCAGTATTTT. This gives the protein CASSLYGGHTDTQYF.

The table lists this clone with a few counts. The CDR3 here is CASREGDRYNSPLHF. The DNA of the CDR3 is TGTGCCAGCAGGGAGGGGGACAGATATAATTCACCCCTCCACTTT. The gene calls are TRBV9 and TRBJ1-6, with 7 positions matching TRBD1. The CDR3 is 15 amino acids. The V segment lost 5 bases and the J segment 4 bases; nucleotides outside the gene matches: 6. Germline CDR1 is SGDLS and CDR2 is YYNGEE.

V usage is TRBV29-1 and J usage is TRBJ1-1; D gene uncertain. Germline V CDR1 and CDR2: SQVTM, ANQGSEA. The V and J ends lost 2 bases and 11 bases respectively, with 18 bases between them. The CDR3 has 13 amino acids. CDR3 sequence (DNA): TGCAGCGTTGAATTAAAACTCGGGAAGGAGGCTTTCTTT. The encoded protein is CSVELKLGKEAFF.